This T cell receptor beta chain was recovered during a study of blood T cell repertoires in COVID-19. Looking at the study overall: The United States, Italy and Spain were the sources of the acute and convalescent COVID-19 samples. T cells, B-cell-depleted T cells, or PBMCs supplied cDNA or gDNA.

Seattle enrolled patients during active infection and tracked them longitudinally. This CDR3 is built from 16 residues. Germline V lookup: CDR1 SGHTA, CDR2 FQGNSA. After removal of 1 base from V and 6 bases from J, the junction contained 5 bases not matched to a gene. Clones were sequenced by immunoSEQ multiplex PCR, and TCRdb holds only the in-frame ones, with some missing. The sample carries 150,000 to 180,000 clones, 70% to 90% recorded once. This chain connects TRBV7-2 to TRBJ2-2; 10 nucleotides agree with TRBD2. The clonotype comes from a man in his fifties or sixties with COVID-19, enrolled during active disease. Sequencing was done on a sample of peripheral blood. The CDR3 loop reads CASSLGASGSPGELFF. The DNA of the CDR3 is TGTGCCAGCAGCTTAGGAGCTAGCGGGAGCCCCGGGGAGCTGTTTTTT. The whole variable domain, filled in from reference TRBV7-2 and TRBJ2-2, reads GAGVSQSPSNKVTEKGKDVELRCDPISGHTALYWYRQSLGQGLEFLIYFQGNSAPDKSGLPSDRFSAERTGGSVSTLTIQRTQQEDSAVYLCASSLGASGSPGELFFGEGSRLTVL.